This is a list of T cell receptor beta chains from one sample in a study of OX40 agonist ivuxolimab in advanced cancers. The data were produced by immunoSEQ multiplex PCR, yet TCRdb's version contains in-frame clones alone and is incomplete. In the table there are some 98,000 clones, around 87% of which are singletons. Sequenced here: CD4+ or CD8+ T cells sorted from blood, sampled in a trial of the OX40 agonist ivuxolimab. These TCRs come from an adult with an advanced solid tumor such as melanoma, head and neck, liver or kidney cancer. The CDR3 runs from the conserved cysteine through the conserved F or W. The order of the fields is V gene, D gene, clone size, J gene, CDR3 protein, CDR3 DNA. D genes are given only for firm matches. The size of a clone is reported for some rows only, either as once, few or many, or as a class for expanded clones.

v_call: TRBV9
d_call: -
clone_size: -
j_call: TRBJ2-2
cdr3_aa: CASSARWGAGNTGELFF
cdr3_nt: TGTGCCAGCAGCGCCCGATGGGGGGCTGGGAACACCGGGGAGCTGTTTTTT

v_call: TRBV7-8
d_call: -
clone_size: -
j_call: TRBJ1-4
cdr3_aa: CASSLNRSPLGEKLFF
cdr3_nt: TGTGCCAGCAGCTTAAACAGGTCCCCACTCGGGGAAAAACTGTTTTTT

v_call: TRBV5-1
d_call: -
clone_size: -
j_call: TRBJ2-2
cdr3_aa: CASSLNTGELFF
cdr3_nt: TGCGCCAGCAGCTTGAACACCGGGGAGCTGTTTTTT

v_call: TRBV5-1
d_call: TRBD2
clone_size: -
j_call: TRBJ2-3
cdr3_aa: CASGRGGDDNTQYF
cdr3_nt: TGCGCCAGCGGGCGGGGGGGAGACGACAATACGCAGTATTTT

v_call: TRBV6-5
d_call: -
clone_size: few
j_call: TRBJ2-5
cdr3_aa: CASSYGETQYF
cdr3_nt: TGTGCCAGCAGTTACGGGGAGACCCAGTACTTC

v_call: TRBV11-2
d_call: -
clone_size: -
j_call: TRBJ1-3
cdr3_aa: CASSLRRLDSGNTIYF
cdr3_nt: TGTGCCAGCAGCTTAAGGCGTTTGGACTCTGGAAACACCATATATTTT

v_call: TRBV7-6
d_call: -
clone_size: -
j_call: TRBJ2-1
cdr3_aa: CASSSLFDSRTYNEQFF
cdr3_nt: TGTGCCAGCAGCTCATTATTTGACAGTAGAACCTACAATGAGCAGTTCTTC

v_call: TRBV9
d_call: TRBD1
clone_size: -
j_call: TRBJ1-4
cdr3_aa: CASSVDFGTVDEKLFF
cdr3_nt: TGTGCCAGCAGCGTAGATTTCGGGACAGTCGATGAAAAACTGTTTTTT

v_call: TRBV19
d_call: -
clone_size: -
j_call: TRBJ1-3
cdr3_aa: CASSMGAGAGTIYF
cdr3_nt: TGTGCCAGTAGTATGGGGGCAGGGGCCGGCACCATATATTTT

v_call: TRBV15
d_call: TRBD1
clone_size: few
j_call: TRBJ1-3
cdr3_aa: CATSRDTGAEGNTIYF
cdr3_nt: TGTGCCACCAGCAGAGACACAGGGGCGGAGGGAAACACCATATATTTT

v_call: TRBV21-1
d_call: -
clone_size: -
j_call: TRBJ1-5
cdr3_aa: CASSKVDNNQPQHF
cdr3_nt: TGTGCCAGCAGCAAAGTGGACAATAATCAGCCCCAGCATTTT

v_call: TRBV10-3
d_call: -
clone_size: -
j_call: TRBJ1-2
cdr3_aa: CAISEGQLNYGYTF
cdr3_nt: TGTGCCATCAGTGAGGGACAGCTAAACTATGGCTACACCTTC

v_call: TRBV4-1
d_call: -
clone_size: -
j_call: TRBJ1-5
cdr3_aa: CASSQGDGLNQPQHF
cdr3_nt: TGCGCCAGCAGCCAGGGGGACGGACTGAATCAGCCCCAGCATTTT

v_call: TRBV19
d_call: -
clone_size: -
j_call: TRBJ1-5
cdr3_aa: CASSIVSAGNQPQHF
cdr3_nt: TGTGCCAGTAGTATAGTCTCCGCAGGCAATCAGCCCCAGCATTTT

v_call: TRBV7-7
d_call: TRBD1
clone_size: -
j_call: TRBJ2-1
cdr3_aa: CASSPDRGGEQFF
cdr3_nt: TGTGCTAGCAGCCCAGACCGAGGGGGCGAGCAGTTCTTC

v_call: TRBV5-6
d_call: -
clone_size: -
j_call: TRBJ1-2
cdr3_aa: CASSLDKGTLGLYGYTF
cdr3_nt: TGTGCCAGCAGCTTGGATAAAGGCACTTTAGGGTTATATGGCTACACCTTC

v_call: TRBV5-1
d_call: -
clone_size: -
j_call: TRBJ2-5
cdr3_aa: CASSLIGGNQETQYF
cdr3_nt: TGCGCCAGCAGCTTGATAGGGGGGAACCAAGAGACCCAGTACTTC

v_call: TRBV9
d_call: -
clone_size: -
j_call: TRBJ1-2
cdr3_aa: CASSARGGRTNYGYTF
cdr3_nt: TGTGCCAGCAGCGCTAGAGGGGGGAGAACTAACTATGGCTACACCTTC

v_call: TRBV4-3
d_call: TRBD2
clone_size: -
j_call: TRBJ2-1
cdr3_aa: CASSRRLASGGYNEQFF
cdr3_nt: TGCGCCAGCAGCCGTAGATTGGCTAGCGGGGGGTACAATGAGCAGTTCTTC

v_call: TRBV9
d_call: -
clone_size: -
j_call: TRBJ2-1
cdr3_aa: CASRGLRGDNEQFF
cdr3_nt: TGTGCCAGCAGGGGCCTAAGGGGGGACAATGAGCAGTTCTTC

v_call: TRBV10-3
d_call: -
clone_size: -
j_call: TRBJ1-2
cdr3_aa: CAISEGGVTYGYTF
cdr3_nt: TGTGCCATCAGTGAAGGAGGGGTAACCTATGGCTACACCTTC

v_call: TRBV2
d_call: TRBD1
clone_size: -
j_call: TRBJ1-4
cdr3_aa: CASRGQGSTNEKLFF
cdr3_nt: TGTGCCAGCAGGGGACAGGGCTCAACTAATGAAAAACTGTTTTTT

v_call: TRBV7-9
d_call: -
clone_size: -
j_call: TRBJ2-2
cdr3_aa: CASSQGWGGELFF
cdr3_nt: TGTGCCAGCAGCCAGGGATGGGGCGGGGAGCTGTTTTTT

v_call: TRBV6-5
d_call: TRBD1
clone_size: -
j_call: TRBJ1-2
cdr3_aa: CASRAGTGNGYTF
cdr3_nt: TGTGCCAGCAGGGCAGGGACAGGGAATGGCTACACCTTC

v_call: TRBV30
d_call: -
clone_size: -
j_call: TRBJ1-2
cdr3_aa: CAWSVGGGQFYGYIF
cdr3_nt: TGTGCCTGGAGTGTAGGAGGAGGACAGTTCTATGGCTACATCTTC

v_call: TRBV30
d_call: -
clone_size: -
j_call: TRBJ1-1
cdr3_aa: CAWTPLKEAFF
cdr3_nt: TGTGCCTGGACCCCCCTCAAGGAAGCTTTCTTT

v_call: TRBV6-1
d_call: -
clone_size: -
j_call: TRBJ2-7
cdr3_aa: CASTPGPPYEQYF
cdr3_nt: TGTGCCAGCACCCCGGGTCCGCCCTACGAGCAGTACTTC

v_call: TRBV27
d_call: -
clone_size: once
j_call: TRBJ1-5
cdr3_aa: CASSPGLSNQPQHF
cdr3_nt: TGTGCCAGCAGCCCGGGCCTTAGCAATCAGCCCCAGCATTTT

v_call: TRBV4-1
d_call: -
clone_size: -
j_call: TRBJ2-1
cdr3_aa: CASSQVTRLDEQFF
cdr3_nt: TGCGCCAGCAGCCAAGTGACACGTTTGGATGAGCAGTTCTTC

v_call: TRBV5-6
d_call: -
clone_size: -
j_call: TRBJ2-1
cdr3_aa: CASSRGQYNEQFF
cdr3_nt: TGTGCCAGCAGCCGTGGACAGTACAATGAGCAGTTCTTC

v_call: TRBV6-1
d_call: -
clone_size: few
j_call: TRBJ1-3
cdr3_aa: CASSEATGRTRDTIYF
cdr3_nt: TGTGCCAGCAGTGAAGCGACGGGACGCACGCGAGACACCATATATTTT

v_call: TRBV5-1
d_call: -
clone_size: -
j_call: TRBJ2-3
cdr3_aa: CASSFQGSGTDTQYF
cdr3_nt: TGCGCCAGCAGTTTCCAGGGGAGCGGCACAGATACGCAGTATTTT

v_call: TRBV27
d_call: TRBD2
clone_size: -
j_call: TRBJ2-3
cdr3_aa: CASSLQRGNTDTQYF
cdr3_nt: TGTGCCAGCAGTCTTCAGCGGGGGAACACAGATACGCAGTATTTT

v_call: TRBV5-5
d_call: TRBD1
clone_size: -
j_call: TRBJ2-7
cdr3_aa: CASSFTPGQPDEQYF
cdr3_nt: TGTGCCAGCAGCTTCACCCCGGGACAGCCGGACGAGCAGTACTTC

v_call: TRBV9
d_call: TRBD1
clone_size: once
j_call: TRBJ1-2
cdr3_aa: CASSQPTGGPNYGYTF
cdr3_nt: TGTGCCAGCAGCCAACCCACAGGGGGCCCTAACTATGGCTACACCTTC

v_call: TRBV19
d_call: TRBD2
clone_size: -
j_call: TRBJ2-7
cdr3_aa: CASSPGLAGVKQYF
cdr3_nt: TGTGCCAGTAGCCCGGGACTAGCGGGGGTAAAGCAGTACTTC

v_call: TRBV9
d_call: -
clone_size: -
j_call: TRBJ2-7
cdr3_aa: CASSVTGSGYEQYF
cdr3_nt: TGTGCCAGCAGCGTAACTGGTTCCGGCTACGAGCAGTACTTC

v_call: TRBV9
d_call: -
clone_size: -
j_call: TRBJ2-3
cdr3_aa: CASSVVGSTDTQYF
cdr3_nt: TGTGCCAGCAGCGTAGTAGGAAGCACAGATACGCAGTATTTT

v_call: TRBV13
d_call: -
clone_size: -
j_call: TRBJ2-2
cdr3_aa: CASSFAPGELFF
cdr3_nt: TGTGCCAGCAGCTTTGCTCCCGGGGAGCTGTTTTTT

v_call: TRBV19
d_call: -
clone_size: -
j_call: TRBJ2-1
cdr3_aa: CASSDRLSYNEQFF
cdr3_nt: TGTGCCAGTAGTGACAGACTCTCCTACAATGAGCAGTTCTTC

v_call: TRBV27
d_call: -
clone_size: -
j_call: TRBJ1-5
cdr3_aa: CATGTRGTVSNQPQHF
cdr3_nt: TGTGCCACCGGAACGAGGGGAACAGTTAGCAATCAGCCCCAGCATTTT